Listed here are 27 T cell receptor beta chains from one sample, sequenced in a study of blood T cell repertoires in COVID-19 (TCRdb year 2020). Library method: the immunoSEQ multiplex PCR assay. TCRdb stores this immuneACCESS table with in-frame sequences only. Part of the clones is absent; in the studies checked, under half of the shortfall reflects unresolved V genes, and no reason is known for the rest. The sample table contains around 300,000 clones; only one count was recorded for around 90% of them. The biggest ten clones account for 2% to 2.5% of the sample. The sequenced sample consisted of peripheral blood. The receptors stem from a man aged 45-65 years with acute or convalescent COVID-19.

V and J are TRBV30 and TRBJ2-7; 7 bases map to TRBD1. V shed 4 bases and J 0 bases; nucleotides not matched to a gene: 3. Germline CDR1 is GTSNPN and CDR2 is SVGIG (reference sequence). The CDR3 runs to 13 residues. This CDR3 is CAWMTGSSYEQYF. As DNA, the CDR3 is TGTGCCTGGATGACAGGGTCCTCCTACGAGCAGTACTTC.

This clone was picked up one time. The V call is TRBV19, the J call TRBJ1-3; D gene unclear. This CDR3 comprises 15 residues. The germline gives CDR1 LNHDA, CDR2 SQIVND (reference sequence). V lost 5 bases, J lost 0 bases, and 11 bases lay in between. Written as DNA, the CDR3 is TGTGCCAGTAGTCATACATCCAACTCTGGAAACACCATATATTTT. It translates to CASSHTSNSGNTIYF.

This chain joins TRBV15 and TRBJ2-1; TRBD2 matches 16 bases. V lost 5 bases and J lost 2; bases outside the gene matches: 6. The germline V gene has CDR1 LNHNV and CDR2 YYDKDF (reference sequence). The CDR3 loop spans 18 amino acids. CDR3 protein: CATSGTSGGAGTYNEQFF. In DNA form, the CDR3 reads TGTGCCACCAGCGGGACTAGCGGGGGGGCCGGGACCTACAATGAGCAGTTCTTC.

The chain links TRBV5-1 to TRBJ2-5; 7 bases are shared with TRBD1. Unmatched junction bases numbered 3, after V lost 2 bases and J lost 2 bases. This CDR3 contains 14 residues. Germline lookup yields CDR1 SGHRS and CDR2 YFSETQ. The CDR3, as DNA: TGCGCCAGCAGCTTCTGGGACAGACAAGAGACCCAGTACTTC. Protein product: CASSFWDRQETQYF.

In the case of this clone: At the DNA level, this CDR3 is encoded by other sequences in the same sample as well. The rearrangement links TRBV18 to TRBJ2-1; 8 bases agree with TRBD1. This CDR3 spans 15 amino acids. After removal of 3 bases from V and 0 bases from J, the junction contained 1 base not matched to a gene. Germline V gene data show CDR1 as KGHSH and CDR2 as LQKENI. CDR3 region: CASSPGQGSYNEQFF. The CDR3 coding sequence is TGTGCCAGCTCACCTGGACAGGGCTCCTACAATGAGCAGTTCTTC. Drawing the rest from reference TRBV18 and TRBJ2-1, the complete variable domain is NAGVMQNPRHLVRRRGQEARLRCSPMKGHSHVYWYRQLPEEGLKFMVYLQKENIIDESGMPKERFSAEFPKEGPSILRIQQVVRGDSAAYFCASSPGQGSYNEQFFGPGTRLTVL.

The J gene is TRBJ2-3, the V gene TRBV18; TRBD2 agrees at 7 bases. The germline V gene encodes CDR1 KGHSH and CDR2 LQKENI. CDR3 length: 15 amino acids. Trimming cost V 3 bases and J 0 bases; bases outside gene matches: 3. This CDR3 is CASSPVGGSTDTQYF. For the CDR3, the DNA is TGTGCCAGCTCACCGGTCGGGGGGAGCACAGATACGCAGTATTTT.

CDR3 protein: CASSSGQGAGEQYF. CDR3 bases: TGTGCCAGCAGCTCCGGACAGGGGGCCGGCGAGCAGTACTTC. J is TRBJ2-7 and V is TRBV5-6, with 11 bases aligning to TRBD1. After removal of 3 bases from V and 6 bases from J, the junction contained 5 bases not matched to a gene. Germline V lookup: CDR1 SGHDT, CDR2 YYEEEE. CDR3 size: 14 residues.

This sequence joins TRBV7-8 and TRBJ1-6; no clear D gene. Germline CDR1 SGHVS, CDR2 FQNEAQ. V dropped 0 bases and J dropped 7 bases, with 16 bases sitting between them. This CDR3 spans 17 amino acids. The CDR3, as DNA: TGTGCCAGCAGCTTAGCGTCCAGCACTTTGGGCAATTCACCCCTCCACTTT. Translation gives CASSLASSTLGNSPLHF.

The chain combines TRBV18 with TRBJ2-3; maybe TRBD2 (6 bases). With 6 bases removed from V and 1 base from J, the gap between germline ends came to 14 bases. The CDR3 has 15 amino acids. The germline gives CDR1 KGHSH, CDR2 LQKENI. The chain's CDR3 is CASSPSREGTDTQYF. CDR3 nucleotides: TGTGCCAGCTCGCCCTCCAGGGAGGGCACAGATACGCAGTATTTT.

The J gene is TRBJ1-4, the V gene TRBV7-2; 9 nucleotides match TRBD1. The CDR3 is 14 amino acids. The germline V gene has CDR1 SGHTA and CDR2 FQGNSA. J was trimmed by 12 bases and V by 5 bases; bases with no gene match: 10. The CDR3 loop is CASSRDRDVLELFF. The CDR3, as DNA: TGTGCCAGCAGCCGGGACAGGGACGTTTTGGAACTGTTTTTT.

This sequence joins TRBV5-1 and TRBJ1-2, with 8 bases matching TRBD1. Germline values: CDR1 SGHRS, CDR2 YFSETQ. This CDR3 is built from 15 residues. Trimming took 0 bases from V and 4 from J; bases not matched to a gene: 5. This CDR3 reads CASSLAGQGGYGYTF. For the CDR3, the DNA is TGCGCCAGCAGCTTGGCCGGACAGGGCGGCTATGGCTACACCTTC.

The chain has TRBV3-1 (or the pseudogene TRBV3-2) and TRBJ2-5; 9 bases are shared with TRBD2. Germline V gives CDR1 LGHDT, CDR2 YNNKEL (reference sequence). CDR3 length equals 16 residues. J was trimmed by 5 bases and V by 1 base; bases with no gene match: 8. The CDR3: CASSQGPSGVRETQYF. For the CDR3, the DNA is TGTGCCAGCAGCCAAGGCCCTAGCGGGGTCAGGGAGACCCAGTACTTC.

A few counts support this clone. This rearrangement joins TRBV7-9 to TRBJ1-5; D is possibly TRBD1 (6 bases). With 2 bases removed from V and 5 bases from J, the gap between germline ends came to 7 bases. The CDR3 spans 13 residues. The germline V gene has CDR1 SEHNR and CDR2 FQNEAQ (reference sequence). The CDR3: CASSLNRDQPQHF. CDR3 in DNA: TGTGCCAGCAGCTTAAACAGGGATCAGCCCCAGCATTTT.

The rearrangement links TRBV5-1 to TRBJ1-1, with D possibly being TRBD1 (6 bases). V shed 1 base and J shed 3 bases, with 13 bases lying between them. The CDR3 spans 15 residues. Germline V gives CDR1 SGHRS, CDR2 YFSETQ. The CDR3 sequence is CASSLKVGADTEAFF. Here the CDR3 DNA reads TGCGCCAGCAGCTTGAAAGTGGGGGCGGACACTGAAGCTTTCTTT.

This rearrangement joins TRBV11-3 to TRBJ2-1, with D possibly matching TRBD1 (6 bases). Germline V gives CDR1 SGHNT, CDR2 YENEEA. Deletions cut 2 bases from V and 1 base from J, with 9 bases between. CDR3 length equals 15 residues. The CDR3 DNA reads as TGTGCCAGCAGCTTATCAAGGGGGTCCTACAATGAGCAGTTCTTC. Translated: CASSLSRGSYNEQFF.

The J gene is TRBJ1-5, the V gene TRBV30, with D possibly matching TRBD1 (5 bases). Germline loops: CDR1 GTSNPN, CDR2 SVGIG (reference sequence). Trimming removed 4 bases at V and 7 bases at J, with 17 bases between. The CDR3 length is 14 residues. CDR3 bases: TGTGCCTGGATCTGGCAGGGTTGCGGCCAGCCCCAGCATTTT. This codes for CAWIWQGCGQPQHF.

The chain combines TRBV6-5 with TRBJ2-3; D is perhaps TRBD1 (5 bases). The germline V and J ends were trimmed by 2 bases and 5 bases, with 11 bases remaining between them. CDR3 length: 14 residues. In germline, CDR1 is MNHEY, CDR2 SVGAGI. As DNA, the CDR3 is TGTGCCAGCAGTTACGGAACAGGACGAGATACGCAGTATTTT. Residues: CASSYGTGRDTQYF.

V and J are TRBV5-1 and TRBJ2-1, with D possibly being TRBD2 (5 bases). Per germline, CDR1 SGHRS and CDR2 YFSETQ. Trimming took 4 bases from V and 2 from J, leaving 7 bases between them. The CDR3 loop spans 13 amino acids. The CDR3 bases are TGCGCCAGCAGCCCGGGGACCTACAATGAGCAGTTCTTC. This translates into CASSPGTYNEQFF.

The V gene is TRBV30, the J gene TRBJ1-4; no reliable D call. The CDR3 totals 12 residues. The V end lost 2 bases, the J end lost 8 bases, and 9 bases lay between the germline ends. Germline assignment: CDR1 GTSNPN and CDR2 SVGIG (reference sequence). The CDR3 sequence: CAWSPAGEKLFF. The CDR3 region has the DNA TGTGCCTGGAGTCCGGCGGGAGAAAAACTGTTTTTT.

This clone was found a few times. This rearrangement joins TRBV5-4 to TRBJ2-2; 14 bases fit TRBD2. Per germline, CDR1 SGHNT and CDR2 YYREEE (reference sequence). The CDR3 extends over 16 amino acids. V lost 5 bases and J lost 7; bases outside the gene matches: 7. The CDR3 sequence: CASRSTSGGANGELFF. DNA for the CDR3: TGTGCCAGCAGGTCGACTAGCGGGGGGGCCAACGGGGAGCTGTTTTTT.

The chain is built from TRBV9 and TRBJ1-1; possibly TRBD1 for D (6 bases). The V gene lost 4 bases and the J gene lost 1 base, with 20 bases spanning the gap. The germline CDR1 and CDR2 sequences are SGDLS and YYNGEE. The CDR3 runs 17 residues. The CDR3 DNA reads TGTGCCAGCAGCTCGATCCCGGGAGGGGGGGGGAACACTGAAGCTTTCTTT. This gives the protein CASSSIPGGGGNTEAFF. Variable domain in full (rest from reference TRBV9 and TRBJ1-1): DSGVTQTPKHLITATGQRVTLRCSPRSGDLSVYWYQQSLDQGLQFLIQYYNGEERAKGNILERFSAQQFPDLHSELNLSSLELGDSALYFCASSSIPGGGGNTEAFFGQGTRLTVV.

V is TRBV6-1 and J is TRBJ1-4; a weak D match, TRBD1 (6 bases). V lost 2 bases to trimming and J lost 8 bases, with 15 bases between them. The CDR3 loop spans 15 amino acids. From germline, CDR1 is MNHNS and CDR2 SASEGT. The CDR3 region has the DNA TGTGCCAGCAGTGAATTTTGGGGGCCGAGAGAAAAACTGTTTTTT. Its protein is CASSEFWGPREKLFF.

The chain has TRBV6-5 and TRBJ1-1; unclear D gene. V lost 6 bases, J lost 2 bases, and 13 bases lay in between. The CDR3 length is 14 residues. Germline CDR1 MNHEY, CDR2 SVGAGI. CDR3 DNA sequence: TGTGCCAGCAGGCGAACGACGGGAAACACTGAAGCTTTCTTT. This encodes CASRRTTGNTEAFF.

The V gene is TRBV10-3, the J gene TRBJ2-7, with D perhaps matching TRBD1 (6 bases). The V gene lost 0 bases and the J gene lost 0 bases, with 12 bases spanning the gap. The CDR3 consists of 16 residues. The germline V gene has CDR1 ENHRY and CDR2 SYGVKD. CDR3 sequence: CAISESAQGTSYEQYF. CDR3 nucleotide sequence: TGTGCCATCAGTGAGTCGGCGCAGGGGACCTCCTACGAGCAGTACTTC.

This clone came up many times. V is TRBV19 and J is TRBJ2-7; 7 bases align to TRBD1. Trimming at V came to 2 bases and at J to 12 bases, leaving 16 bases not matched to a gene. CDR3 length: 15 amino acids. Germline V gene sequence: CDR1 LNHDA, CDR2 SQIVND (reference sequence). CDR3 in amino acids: CASSITTGRGTVRYF. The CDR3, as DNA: TGTGCCAGTAGTATAACCACGGGACGAGGGACAGTCCGGTACTTC.

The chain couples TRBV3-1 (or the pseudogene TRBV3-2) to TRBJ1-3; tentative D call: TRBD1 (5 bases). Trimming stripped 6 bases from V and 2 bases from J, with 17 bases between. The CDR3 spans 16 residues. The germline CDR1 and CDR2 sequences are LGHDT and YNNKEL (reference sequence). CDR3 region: CASRTFSGDAGNTIYF. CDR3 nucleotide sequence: TGTGCCAGCAGAACTTTCTCGGGGGATGCTGGAAACACCATATATTTT.

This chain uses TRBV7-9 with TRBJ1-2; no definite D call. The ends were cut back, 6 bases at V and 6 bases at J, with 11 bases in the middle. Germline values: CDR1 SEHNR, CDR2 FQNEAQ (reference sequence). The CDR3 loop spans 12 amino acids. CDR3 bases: TGTGCCAGCAGTTGGCGGGATAATGGCTACACCTTC. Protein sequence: CASSWRDNGYTF.